Given below is one TCR beta chain in context. Its antigen remains unknown. From the multiplex PCR reads, TCRdb called clonotypes with MiXCR, one entry per CDR3 protein. The sample has roughly 25,000 distinct CDR3 sequences; about 70% are singletons. This entry comes from a study of breast tumors, draining lymph nodes, adjacent tissues. Study results and limitations: Luminal-like breast cancer showed significantly greater tumor-nontumor repertoire similarity than basal-like breast cancer did. Compared with lymph nodes, tumors were less diverse; compared with nontumor tissue, more. The data were judged consistent with most tumor T cells coming from lymph node and expanding in tumor.

The specimen sequenced was tumor-adjacent breast tissue. This clonotype originated in a female donor with breast cancer. Some clones in this sample may be carry-over from other donors' samples.

CDR3 in amino acids: CATSDRRGGVSNQPQHF. CDR3 DNA: TGTGCCACCAGTGACCGCCGGGGGGGGGTTTCGAATCAGCCCCAGCATTTT. The chain links TRBV24-1 to TRBJ1-5; D might be TRBD1 (5 bases). Germline loops: CDR1 KGHDR, CDR2 SFDVKD. Trimming removed 4 bases from V and 4 bases from J, with 19 bases in between. This CDR3 contains 17 residues.